This is a list of T cell receptor beta chains from one sample in a study of cytomegalovirus exposure and HLA in healthy donors. The method was immunoSEQ multiplex PCR; TCRdb's version includes in-frame clones alone and lacks a portion of them. The sample contains approximately 180,000 clones, about four fifths of which appear only once. The sequencing sample was made of PBMCs. These receptors all come from a man younger than 35 in good health and CMV-seronegative. The CDR3 runs from the conserved cysteine through the conserved F or W. A D gene is named only where the DNA matches it firmly. Size tells how often a clone was seen (once, few, many) or the class of an expanded clone, and some rows leave it out.

v_gene: TRBV4-2
j_gene: TRBJ2-1
abundance: once
d_gene: -
CDR3nt: TGTGCCAGCAGCCAAAGCACCGAGTTTTCCTACAATGAGCAGTTCTTC
CDR3aa: CASSQSTEFSYNEQFF

v_gene: TRBV7-6
j_gene: TRBJ1-1
abundance: -
d_gene: TRBD1
CDR3nt: TGTGCCAGCAGCTTAGATTTAATAAACCAGAGACAGGGCGAGGTTCACTCCGCTTTCTTT
CDR3aa: CASSLDLINQRQGEVHSAFF

v_gene: TRBV11-2
j_gene: TRBJ1-2
abundance: once
d_gene: -
CDR3nt: TGTGCCAGCAGCTTGCGACAGAGCTATGGCTACACCTTC
CDR3aa: CASSLRQSYGYTF

v_gene: TRBV5-4
j_gene: TRBJ2-5
abundance: -
d_gene: -
CDR3nt: TGTGCCAGCAGCTTGGGACAGGTCGAGACCCAGTACTTC
CDR3aa: CASSLGQVETQYF

v_gene: TRBV27
j_gene: TRBJ2-1
abundance: -
d_gene: TRBD2
CDR3nt: TGTGCCAGCAGTTTAAGTAGTCAAGCGGGGGTCTATGAGCAGTTCTTC
CDR3aa: CASSLSSQAGVYEQFF

v_gene: TRBV5-1
j_gene: TRBJ2-1
abundance: once
d_gene: -
CDR3nt: TGCGCCAGCAGCTTCTCCAGGGGGGATGAGCAGTTCTTC
CDR3aa: CASSFSRGDEQFF

v_gene: TRBV4-1
j_gene: TRBJ2-1
abundance: -
d_gene: -
CDR3nt: TGCGCCAGCAGCCTCTTCATTTTACCGGGACAACATCTACCAACTTACCCTTCGGAGCAGTTCTTC
CDR3aa: CASSLFILPGQHLPTYPSEQFF

v_gene: TRBV6-1
j_gene: TRBJ1-2
abundance: few
d_gene: TRBD1
CDR3nt: TGTGCCAGCAGCTTGACAGGGTTGGAGCCGCTCTTC
CDR3aa: CASSLTGLEPLF

v_gene: TRBV7-8
j_gene: TRBJ2-1
abundance: -
d_gene: TRBD2
CDR3nt: TGTGCCAGCAGCTTAGTTGGGTCTAGCGGGTTCGACAATGAGCAGTTCTTC
CDR3aa: CASSLVGSSGFDNEQFF

v_gene: TRBV18
j_gene: TRBJ2-6
abundance: -
d_gene: TRBD2
CDR3nt: TGTGCCAGCTCGCCCCTGGGGGGGGCTGGGGCCAACGTCCTGACTTTC
CDR3aa: CASSPLGGAGANVLTF

v_gene: TRBV10-3
j_gene: TRBJ2-7
abundance: -
d_gene: -
CDR3nt: TGTGCCATCAGGGAGGGCAGGCGGGACGAGCAGTACTTC
CDR3aa: CAIREGRRDEQYF

v_gene: TRBV15
j_gene: TRBJ1-4
abundance: -
d_gene: -
CDR3nt: TGTGCCACCAGCAGAGATCTGGGGGCGGCTAATGAAAAACTGTTTTTT
CDR3aa: CATSRDLGAANEKLFF

v_gene: TRBV30
j_gene: TRBJ2-1
abundance: -
d_gene: -
CDR3nt: TGTGCCTGGAACCCGGGGGTAGGGGTCTCCTACAATGAGCAGTTCTTC
CDR3aa: CAWNPGVGVSYNEQFF

v_gene: TRBV5-1
j_gene: TRBJ2-7
abundance: -
d_gene: TRBD1
CDR3nt: TGCGCCAGCAGACACGGGACAGGGGGCAACATTGCCTACGAGCAGTACTTC
CDR3aa: CASRHGTGGNIAYEQYF